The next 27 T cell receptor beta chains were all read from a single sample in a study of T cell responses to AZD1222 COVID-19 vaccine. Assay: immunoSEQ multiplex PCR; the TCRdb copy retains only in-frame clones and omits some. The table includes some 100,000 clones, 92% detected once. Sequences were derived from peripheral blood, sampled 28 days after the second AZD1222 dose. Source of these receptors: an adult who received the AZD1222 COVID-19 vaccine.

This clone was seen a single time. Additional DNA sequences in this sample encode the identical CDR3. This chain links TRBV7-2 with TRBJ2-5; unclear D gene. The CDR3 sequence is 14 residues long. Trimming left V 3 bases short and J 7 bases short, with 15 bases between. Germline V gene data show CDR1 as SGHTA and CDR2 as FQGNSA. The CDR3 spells CASSFGPSTPTQYF. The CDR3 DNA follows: TGTGCCAGCAGCTTCGGGCCGTCGACTCCGACCCAGTACTTC. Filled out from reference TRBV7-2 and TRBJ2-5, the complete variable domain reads GAGVSQSPSNKVTEKGKDVELRCDPISGHTALYWYRQSLGQGLEFLIYFQGNSAPDKSGLPSDRFSAERTGGSVSTLTIQRTQQEDSAVYLCASSFGPSTPTQYFGPGTRLLVL.

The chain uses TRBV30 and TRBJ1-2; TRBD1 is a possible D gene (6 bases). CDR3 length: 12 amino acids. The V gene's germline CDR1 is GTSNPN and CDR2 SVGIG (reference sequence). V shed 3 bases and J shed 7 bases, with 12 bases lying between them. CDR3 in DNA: TGTGCCTGGAGAAACAGGGTGGCTGGCTACACCTTC. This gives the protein CAWRNRVAGYTF.

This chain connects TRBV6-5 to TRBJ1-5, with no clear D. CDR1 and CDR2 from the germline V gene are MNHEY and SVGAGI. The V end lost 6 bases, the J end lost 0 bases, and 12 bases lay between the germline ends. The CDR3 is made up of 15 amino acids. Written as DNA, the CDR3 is TGTGCCAGCAGCCCAGCTGATTATAGCAATCAGCCCCAGCATTTT. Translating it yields CASSPADYSNQPQHF.

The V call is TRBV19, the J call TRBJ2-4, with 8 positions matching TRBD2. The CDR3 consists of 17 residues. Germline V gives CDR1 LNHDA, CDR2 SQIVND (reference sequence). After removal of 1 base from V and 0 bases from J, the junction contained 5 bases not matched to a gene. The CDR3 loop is CASSIGGAGGAKNIQYF. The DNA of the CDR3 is TGTGCCAGTAGTATAGGTGGGGCGGGGGGAGCCAAAAACATTCAGTACTTC.

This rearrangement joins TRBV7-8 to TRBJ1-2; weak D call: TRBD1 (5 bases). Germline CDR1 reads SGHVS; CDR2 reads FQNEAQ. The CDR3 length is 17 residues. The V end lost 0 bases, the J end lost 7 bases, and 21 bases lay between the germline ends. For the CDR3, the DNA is TGTGCCAGCAGCTTAGCTGCCAGGGCGGGCGGCTGGGCTGGCTACACCTTC. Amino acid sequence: CASSLAARAGGWAGYTF.

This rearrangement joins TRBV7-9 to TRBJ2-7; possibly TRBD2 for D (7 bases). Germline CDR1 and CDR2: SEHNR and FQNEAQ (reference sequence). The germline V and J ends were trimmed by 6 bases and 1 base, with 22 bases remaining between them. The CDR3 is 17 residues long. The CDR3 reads CASSYGHGGLASYEQYF. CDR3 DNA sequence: TGTGCCAGCAGTTATGGGCACGGGGGGCTAGCGTCCTACGAGCAGTACTTC.

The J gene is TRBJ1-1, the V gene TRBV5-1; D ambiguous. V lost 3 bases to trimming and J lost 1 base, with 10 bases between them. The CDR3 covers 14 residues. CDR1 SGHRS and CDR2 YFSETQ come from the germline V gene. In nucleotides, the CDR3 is TGCGCCAGCAGCTGGTATTCGGGGAACACTGAAGCTTTCTTT. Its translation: CASSWYSGNTEAFF.

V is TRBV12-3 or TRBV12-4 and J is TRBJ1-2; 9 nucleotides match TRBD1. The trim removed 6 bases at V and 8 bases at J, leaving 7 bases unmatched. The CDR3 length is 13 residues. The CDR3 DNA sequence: TGTGCCAGCAGGCTCGGGACAGGGCGAGGCTACACCTTC. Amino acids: CASRLGTGRGYTF.

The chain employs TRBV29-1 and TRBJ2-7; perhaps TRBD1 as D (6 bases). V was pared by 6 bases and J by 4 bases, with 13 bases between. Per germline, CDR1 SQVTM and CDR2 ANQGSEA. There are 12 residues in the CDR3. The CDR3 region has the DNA TGCAGCGTCCGGGACACTATTTACGAGCAGTACTTC. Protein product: CSVRDTIYEQYF.

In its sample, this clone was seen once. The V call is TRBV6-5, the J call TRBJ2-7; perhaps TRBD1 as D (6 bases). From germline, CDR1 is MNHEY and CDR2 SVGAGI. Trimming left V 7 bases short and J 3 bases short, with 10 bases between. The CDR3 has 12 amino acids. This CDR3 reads CASKTGGYEQYF. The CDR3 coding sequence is TGTGCCAGCAAGACAGGAGGCTACGAGCAGTACTTC.

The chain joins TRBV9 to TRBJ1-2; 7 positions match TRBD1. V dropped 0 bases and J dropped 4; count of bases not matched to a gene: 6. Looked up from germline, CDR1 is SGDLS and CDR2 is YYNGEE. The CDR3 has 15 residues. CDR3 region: CASSVDLGGFYGYTF. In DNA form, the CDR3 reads TGTGCCAGCAGCGTAGACCTAGGGGGCTTCTATGGCTACACCTTC.

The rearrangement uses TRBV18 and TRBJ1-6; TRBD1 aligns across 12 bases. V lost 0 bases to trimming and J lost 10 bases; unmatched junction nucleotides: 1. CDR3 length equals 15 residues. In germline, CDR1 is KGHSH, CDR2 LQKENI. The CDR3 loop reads CASSPPGQGASPLHF. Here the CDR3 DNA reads TGTGCCAGCTCACCACCGGGACAGGGGGCCTCACCCCTCCACTTT.

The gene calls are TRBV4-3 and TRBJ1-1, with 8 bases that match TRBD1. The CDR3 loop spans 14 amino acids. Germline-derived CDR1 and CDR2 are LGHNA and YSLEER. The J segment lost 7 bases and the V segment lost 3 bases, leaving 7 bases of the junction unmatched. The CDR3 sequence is CASSHSVGQGEAFF. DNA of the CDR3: TGCGCCAGCAGCCATTCTGTCGGACAGGGTGAAGCTTTCTTT.

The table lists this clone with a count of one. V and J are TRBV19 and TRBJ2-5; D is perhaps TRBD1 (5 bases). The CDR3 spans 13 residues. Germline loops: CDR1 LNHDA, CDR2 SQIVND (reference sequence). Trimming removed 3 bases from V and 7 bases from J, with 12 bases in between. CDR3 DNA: TGTGCCAGTAGTATGCAGGGTGACGGGACCCAGTACTTC. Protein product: CASSMQGDGTQYF.

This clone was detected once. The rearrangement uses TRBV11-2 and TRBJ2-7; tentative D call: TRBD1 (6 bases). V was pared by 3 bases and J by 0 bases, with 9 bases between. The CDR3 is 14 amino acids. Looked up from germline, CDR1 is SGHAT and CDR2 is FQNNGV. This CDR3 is CASSLDSYSYEQYF. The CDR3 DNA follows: TGTGCCAGCAGCTTGGACAGTTACTCCTACGAGCAGTACTTC.

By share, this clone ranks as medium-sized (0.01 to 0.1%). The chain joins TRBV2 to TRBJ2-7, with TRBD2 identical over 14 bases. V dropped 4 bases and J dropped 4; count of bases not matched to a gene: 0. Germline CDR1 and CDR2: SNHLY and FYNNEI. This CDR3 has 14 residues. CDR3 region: CASSGTSGGYEQYF. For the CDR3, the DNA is TGTGCCAGCAGTGGGACTAGCGGGGGGTACGAGCAGTACTTC.

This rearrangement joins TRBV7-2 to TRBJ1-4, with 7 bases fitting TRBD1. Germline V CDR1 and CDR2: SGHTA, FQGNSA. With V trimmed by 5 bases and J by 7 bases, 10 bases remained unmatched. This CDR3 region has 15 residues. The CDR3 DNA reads TGTGCCAGCAGCCGGGACAGTGGGGGGGGTGAAAAACTGTTTTTT. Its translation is CASSRDSGGGEKLFF.

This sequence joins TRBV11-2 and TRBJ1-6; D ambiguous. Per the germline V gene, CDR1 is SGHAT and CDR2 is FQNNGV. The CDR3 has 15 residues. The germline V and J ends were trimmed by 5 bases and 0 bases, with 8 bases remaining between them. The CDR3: CASSRYSSYNSPLHF. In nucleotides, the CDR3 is TGTGCCAGCAGCCGCTATAGCTCCTATAATTCACCCCTCCACTTT.

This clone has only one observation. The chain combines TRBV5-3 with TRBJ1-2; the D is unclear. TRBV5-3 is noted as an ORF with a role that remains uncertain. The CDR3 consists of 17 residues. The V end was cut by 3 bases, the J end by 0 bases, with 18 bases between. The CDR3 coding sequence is TGTGCCAGAAGCTCTAACACGTGGGCCCGAACTAACTATGGCTACACCTTC. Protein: CARSSNTWARTNYGYTF.

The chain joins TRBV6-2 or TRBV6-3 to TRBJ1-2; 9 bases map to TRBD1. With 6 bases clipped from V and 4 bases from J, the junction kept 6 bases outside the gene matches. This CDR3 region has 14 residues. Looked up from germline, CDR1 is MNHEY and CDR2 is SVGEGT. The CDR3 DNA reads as TGTGCCAGCAGCAAGGGACAGGGTGCCTATGGCTACACCTTC. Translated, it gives CASSKGQGAYGYTF.

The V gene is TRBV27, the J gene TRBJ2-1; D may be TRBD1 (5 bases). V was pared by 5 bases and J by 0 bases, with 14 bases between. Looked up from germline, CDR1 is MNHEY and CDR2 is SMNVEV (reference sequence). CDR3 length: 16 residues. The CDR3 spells CASSQTRVSSYNEQFF. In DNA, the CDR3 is TGTGCCAGCAGTCAAACCAGGGTAAGCTCCTACAATGAGCAGTTCTTC.

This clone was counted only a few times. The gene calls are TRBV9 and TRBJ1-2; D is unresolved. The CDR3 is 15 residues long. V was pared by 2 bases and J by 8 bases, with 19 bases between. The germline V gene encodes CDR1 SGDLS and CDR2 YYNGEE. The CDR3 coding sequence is TGTGCCAGCAGCGTGACCTCGGCCATAAGAGAGGGCTACACCTTC. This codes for CASSVTSAIREGYTF.

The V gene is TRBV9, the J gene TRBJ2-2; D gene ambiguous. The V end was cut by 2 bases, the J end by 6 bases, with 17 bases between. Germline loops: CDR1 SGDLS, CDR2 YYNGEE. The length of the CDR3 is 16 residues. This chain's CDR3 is CASSVSSQVWAGELFF. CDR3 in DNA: TGTGCCAGCAGCGTTAGTTCCCAAGTCTGGGCCGGGGAGCTGTTTTTT.

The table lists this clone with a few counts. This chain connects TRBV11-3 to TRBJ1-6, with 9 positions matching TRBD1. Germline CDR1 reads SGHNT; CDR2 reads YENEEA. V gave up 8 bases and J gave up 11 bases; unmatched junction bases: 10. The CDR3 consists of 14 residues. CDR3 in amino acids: CASSRGTGYAPLHF. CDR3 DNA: TGTGCCAGCTCTCGCGGGACAGGGTACGCACCCCTCCACTTT.

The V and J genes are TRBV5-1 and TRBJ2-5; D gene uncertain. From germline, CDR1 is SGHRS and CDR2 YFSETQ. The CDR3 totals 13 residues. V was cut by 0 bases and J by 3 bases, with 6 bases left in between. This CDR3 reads CASSLVSEETQYF. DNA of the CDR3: TGCGCCAGCAGCTTGGTATCTGAAGAGACCCAGTACTTC.

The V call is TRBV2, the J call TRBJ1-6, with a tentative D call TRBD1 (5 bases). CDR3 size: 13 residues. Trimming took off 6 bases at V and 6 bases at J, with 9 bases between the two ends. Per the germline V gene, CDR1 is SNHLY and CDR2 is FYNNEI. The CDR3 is CASRRQTNSPLHF. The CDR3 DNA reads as TGTGCCAGCAGAAGACAGACTAATTCACCCCTCCACTTT.

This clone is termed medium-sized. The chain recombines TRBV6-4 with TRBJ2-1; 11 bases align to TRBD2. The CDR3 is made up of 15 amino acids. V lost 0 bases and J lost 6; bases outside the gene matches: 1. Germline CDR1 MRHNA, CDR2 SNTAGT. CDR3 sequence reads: CASSDSSGGANEQFF. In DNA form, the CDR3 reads TGTGCCAGCAGTGACTCTAGCGGGGGGGCCAATGAGCAGTTCTTC.